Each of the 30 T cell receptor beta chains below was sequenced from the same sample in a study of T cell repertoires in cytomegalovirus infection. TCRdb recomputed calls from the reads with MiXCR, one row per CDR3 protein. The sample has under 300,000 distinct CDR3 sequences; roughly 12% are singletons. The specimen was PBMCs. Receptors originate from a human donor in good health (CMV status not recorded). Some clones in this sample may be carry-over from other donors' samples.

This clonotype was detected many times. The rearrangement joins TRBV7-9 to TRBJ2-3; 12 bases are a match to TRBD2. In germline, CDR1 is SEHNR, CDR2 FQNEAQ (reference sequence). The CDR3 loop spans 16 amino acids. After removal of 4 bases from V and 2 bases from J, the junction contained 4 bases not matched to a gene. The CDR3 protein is CASSSPSGRATDTQYF. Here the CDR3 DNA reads TGTGCCAGCAGCTCACCTAGCGGGAGGGCCACAGATACGCAGTATTTT.

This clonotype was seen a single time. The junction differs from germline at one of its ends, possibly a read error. This CDR3 is CAGSEIGTSRDNEQFF. In nucleotides, the CDR3 is TGTGCCGGCAGCGAAATAGGGACTAGCAGGGACAATGAGCAGTTCTTC. The chain is built from TRBV9 and TRBJ2-1; 9 bases agree with TRBD2. The CDR3 sequence is 16 residues long. The germline gives CDR1 SGDLS, CDR2 YYNGEE.

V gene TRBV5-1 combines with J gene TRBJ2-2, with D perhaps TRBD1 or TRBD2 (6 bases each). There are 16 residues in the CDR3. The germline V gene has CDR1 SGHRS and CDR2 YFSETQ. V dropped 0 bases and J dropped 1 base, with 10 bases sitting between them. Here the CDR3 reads CASSLDGGVNTGELFF. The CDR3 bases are TGCGCCAGCAGCTTGGACGGGGGCGTGAACACCGGGGAGCTGTTTTTT.

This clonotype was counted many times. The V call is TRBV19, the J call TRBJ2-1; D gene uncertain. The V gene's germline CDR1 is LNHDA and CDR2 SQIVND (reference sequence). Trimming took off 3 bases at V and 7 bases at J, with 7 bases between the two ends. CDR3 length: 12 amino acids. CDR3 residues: CASSIRENEQFF. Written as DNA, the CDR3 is TGTGCCAGTAGTATTAGGGAAAATGAGCAGTTCTTC.

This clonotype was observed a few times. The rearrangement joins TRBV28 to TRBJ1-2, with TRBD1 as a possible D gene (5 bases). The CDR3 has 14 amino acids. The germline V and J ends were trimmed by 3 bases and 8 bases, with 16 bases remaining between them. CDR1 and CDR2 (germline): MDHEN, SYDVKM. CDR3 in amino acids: CASSFPGPRKGYTF. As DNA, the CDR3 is TGTGCCAGCAGTTTCCCGGGACCTAGGAAGGGCTACACCTTC.

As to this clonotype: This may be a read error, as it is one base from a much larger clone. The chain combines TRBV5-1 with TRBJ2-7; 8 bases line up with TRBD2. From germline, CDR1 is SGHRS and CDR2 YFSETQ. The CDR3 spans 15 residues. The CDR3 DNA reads TGCGCCAGCAGCTTGGAGGCGACTAGCGTCAACGAGCTGTACTTC. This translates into CASSLEATSVNELYF.

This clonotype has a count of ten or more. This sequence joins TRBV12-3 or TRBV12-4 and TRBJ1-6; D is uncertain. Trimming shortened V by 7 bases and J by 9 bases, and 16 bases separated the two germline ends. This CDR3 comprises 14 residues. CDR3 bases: TGTGCCAGCACCTGGGGAGGGATGGGTTCACCCCTCCACTTT. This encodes CASTWGGMGSPLHF.

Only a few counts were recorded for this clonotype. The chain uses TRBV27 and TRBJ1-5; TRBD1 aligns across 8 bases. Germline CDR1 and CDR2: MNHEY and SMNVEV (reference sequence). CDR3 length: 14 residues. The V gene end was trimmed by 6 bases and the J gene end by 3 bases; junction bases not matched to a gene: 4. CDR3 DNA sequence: TGTGCCAGCAGCTTCCAGGGGGCCAATCAGCCCCAGCATTTT. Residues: CASSFQGANQPQHF.

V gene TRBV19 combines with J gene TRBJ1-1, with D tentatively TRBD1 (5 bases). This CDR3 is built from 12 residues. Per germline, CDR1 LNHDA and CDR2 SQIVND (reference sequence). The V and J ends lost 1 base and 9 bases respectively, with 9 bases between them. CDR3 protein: CASSIGRGKAFF. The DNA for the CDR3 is TGTGCCAGTAGTATAGGGAGGGGAAAAGCTTTCTTT.

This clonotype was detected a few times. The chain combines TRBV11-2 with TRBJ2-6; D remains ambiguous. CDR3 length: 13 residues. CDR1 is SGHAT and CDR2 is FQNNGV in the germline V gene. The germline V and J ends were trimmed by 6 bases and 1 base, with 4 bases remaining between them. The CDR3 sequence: CASRPSGANVLTF. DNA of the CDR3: TGTGCCAGCAGACCGTCTGGGGCCAACGTCCTGACTTTC.

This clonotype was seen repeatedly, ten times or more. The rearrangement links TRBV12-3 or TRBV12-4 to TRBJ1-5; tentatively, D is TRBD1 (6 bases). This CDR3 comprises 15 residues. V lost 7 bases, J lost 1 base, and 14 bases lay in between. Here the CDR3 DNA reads TGTGCCAGCACCTGGGGGGGCTTCAGCAATCAGCCCCAGCATTTT. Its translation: CASTWGGFSNQPQHF.

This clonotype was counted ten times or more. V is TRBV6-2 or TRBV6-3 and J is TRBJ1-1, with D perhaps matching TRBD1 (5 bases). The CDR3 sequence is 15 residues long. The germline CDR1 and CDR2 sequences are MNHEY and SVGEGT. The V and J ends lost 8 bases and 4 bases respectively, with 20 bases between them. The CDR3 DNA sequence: TGTGCCAGCTCCACGGAAGTTGCGGGGGGCACTGAAGCTTTCTTT. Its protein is CASSTEVAGGTEAFF.

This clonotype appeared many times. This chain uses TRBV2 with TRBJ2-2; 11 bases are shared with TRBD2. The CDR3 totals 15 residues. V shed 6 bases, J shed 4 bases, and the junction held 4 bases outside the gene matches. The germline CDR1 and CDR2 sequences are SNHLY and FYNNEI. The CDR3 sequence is CASRLLAGVTGELFF. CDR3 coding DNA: TGTGCCAGCAGGCTACTAGCGGGAGTCACCGGGGAGCTGTTTTTT. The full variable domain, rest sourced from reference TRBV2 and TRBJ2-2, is EPEVTQTPSHQVTQMGQEVILRCVPISNHLYFYWYRQILGQKVEFLVSFYNNEISEKSEIFDDQFSVERPDGSNFTLKIRSTKLEDSAMYFCASRLLAGVTGELFFGEGSRLTVL.

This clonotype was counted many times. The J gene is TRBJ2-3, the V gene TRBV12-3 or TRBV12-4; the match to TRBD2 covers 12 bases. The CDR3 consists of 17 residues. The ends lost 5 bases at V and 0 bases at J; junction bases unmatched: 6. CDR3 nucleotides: TGTGCCAGCAGTCCGACTAGCGGGGGCCCTAGCACAGATACGCAGTATTTT. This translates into CASSPTSGGPSTDTQYF.

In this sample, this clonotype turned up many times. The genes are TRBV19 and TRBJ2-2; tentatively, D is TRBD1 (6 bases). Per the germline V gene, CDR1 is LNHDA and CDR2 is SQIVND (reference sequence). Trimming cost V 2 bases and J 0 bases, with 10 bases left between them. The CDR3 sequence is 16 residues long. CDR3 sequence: CASSIIGTTNTGELFF. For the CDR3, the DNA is TGTGCCAGTAGTATAATAGGGACAACGAACACCGGGGAGCTGTTTTTT.

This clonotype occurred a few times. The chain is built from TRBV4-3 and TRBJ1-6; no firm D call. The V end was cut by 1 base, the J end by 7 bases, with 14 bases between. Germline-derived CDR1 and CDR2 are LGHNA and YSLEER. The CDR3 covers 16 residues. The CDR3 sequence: CASSQVGPGLNSPLHF. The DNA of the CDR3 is TGCGCCAGCAGCCAAGTAGGTCCAGGCCTGAATTCACCCCTCCACTTT.

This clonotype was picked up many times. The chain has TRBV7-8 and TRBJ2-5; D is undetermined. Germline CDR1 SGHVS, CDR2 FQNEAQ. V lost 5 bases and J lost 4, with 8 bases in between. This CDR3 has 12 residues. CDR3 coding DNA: TGTGCCAGCAGCCGGCCACGAGAGACCCAGTACTTC. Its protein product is CASSRPRETQYF.

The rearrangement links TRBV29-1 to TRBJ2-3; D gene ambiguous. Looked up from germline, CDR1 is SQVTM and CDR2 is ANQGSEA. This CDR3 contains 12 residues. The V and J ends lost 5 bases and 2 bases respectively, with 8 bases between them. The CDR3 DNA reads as TGCAGCGTTTTGACACACACAGATACGCAGTATTTT. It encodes CSVLTHTDTQYF.

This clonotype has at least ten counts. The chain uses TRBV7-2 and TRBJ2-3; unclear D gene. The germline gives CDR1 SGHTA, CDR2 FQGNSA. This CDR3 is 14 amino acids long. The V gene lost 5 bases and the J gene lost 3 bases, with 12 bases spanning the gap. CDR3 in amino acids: CASSPRTVTDTQYF. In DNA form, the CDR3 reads TGTGCCAGCAGCCCGCGTACTGTAACAGATACGCAGTATTTT.

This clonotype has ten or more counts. The CDR3 loop is CASSPSGGGYTF. The CDR3, as DNA: TGTGCCAGCAGCCCATCAGGGGGCGGCTACACCTTC. This sequence joins TRBV7-2 and TRBJ1-2; the match to TRBD1 covers 8 bases. With 5 bases clipped from V and 8 bases from J, the junction kept 4 bases outside the gene matches. This CDR3 contains 12 residues. In germline, CDR1 is SGHTA, CDR2 FQGNSA.

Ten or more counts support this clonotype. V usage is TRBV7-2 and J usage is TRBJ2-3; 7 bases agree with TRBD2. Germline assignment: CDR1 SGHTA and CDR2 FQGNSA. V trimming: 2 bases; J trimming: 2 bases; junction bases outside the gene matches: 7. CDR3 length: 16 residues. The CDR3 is CASSLTGAGITDTQYF. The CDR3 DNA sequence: TGTGCCAGCAGCTTAACCGGAGCGGGGATCACAGATACGCAGTATTTT.

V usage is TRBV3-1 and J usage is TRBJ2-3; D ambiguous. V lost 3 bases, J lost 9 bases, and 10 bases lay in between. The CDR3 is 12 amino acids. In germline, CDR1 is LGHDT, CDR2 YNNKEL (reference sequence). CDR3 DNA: TGTGCCAGCAGCCACAGCTACGAGACGCAGTATTTT. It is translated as CASSHSYETQYF.

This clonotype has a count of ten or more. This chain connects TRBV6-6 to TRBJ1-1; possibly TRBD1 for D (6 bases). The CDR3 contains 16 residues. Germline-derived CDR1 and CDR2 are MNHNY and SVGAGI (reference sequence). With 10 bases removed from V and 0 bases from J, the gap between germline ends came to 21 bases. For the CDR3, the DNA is TGTGCCACCTCAGGGGAGGGCAGAGTCTTGAACACTGAAGCTTTCTTT. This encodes CATSGEGRVLNTEAFF.

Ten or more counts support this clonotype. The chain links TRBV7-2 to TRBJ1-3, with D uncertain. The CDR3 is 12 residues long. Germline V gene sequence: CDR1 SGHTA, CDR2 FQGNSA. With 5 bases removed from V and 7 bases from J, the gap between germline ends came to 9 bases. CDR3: CASSLQRNTIYF. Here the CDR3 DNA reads TGTGCCAGCAGCCTACAAAGGAACACCATATATTTT. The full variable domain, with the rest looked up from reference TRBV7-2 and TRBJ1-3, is GAGVSQSPSNKVTEKGKDVELRCDPISGHTALYWYRQSLGQGLEFLIYFQGNSAPDKSGLPSDRFSAERTGGSVSTLTIQRTQQEDSAVYLCASSLQRNTIYFGEGSWLTVV.

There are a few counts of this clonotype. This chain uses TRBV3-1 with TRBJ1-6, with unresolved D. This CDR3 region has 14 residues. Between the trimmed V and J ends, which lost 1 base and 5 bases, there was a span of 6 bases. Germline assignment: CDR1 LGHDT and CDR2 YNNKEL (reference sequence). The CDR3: CASSQGTDNSPLHF. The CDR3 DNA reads TGTGCCAGCAGCCAAGGGACGGATAATTCACCCCTCCACTTT. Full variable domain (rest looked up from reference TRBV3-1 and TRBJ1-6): DTAVSQTPKYLVTQMGNDKSIKCEQNLGHDTMYWYKQDSKKFLKIMFSYNNKELIINETVPNRFSPKSPDKAHLNLHINSLELGDSAVYFCASSQGTDNSPLHFGNGTRLTVT.

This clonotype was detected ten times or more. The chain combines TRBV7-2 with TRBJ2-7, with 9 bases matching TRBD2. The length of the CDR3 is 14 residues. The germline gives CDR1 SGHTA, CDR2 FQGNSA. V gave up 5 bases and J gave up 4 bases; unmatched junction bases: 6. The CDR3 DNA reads TGTGCCAGCAGCCAATCTAGCGGGAAGTACGAGCAGTACTTC. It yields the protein CASSQSSGKYEQYF.

DNA of the CDR3: TGTGCCAGCAGTGCTATATTGGGCACTGAAGCTTTCTTT. This sequence encodes CASSAILGTEAFF. The chain combines TRBV25-1 with TRBJ1-1; D gene unclear. CDR1 is MGHDK and CDR2 is SYGVNS in the germline V gene. V was cut by 4 bases and J by 4 bases, with 10 bases left in between. This CDR3 has 13 residues.

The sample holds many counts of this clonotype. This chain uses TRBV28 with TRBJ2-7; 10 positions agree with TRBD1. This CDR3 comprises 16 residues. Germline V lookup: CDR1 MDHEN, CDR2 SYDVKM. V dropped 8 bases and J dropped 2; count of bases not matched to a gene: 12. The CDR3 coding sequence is TGTGCCAGCTGTCAATATGGGGGACAGGGGACCTACGAGCAGTACTTC. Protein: CASCQYGGQGTYEQYF.

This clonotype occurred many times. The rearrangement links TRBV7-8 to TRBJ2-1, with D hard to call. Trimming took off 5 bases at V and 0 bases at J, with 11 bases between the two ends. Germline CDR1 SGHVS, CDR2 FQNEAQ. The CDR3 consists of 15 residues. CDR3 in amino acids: CASSSTENSYNEQFF. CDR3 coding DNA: TGTGCCAGCAGCAGTACGGAGAACTCCTACAATGAGCAGTTCTTC.

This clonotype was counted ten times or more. CDR3 residues: CASSLRGQGALETQYF. In DNA, the CDR3 is TGTGCCAGCAGCTTAAGGGGACAGGGGGCATTGGAGACCCAGTACTTC. V and J are TRBV7-8 and TRBJ2-5; 12 nucleotides align to TRBD1. The CDR3 contains 16 residues. Germline trimming cut 2 bases from V and 5 bases from J; bases unmatched to any gene: 6. Germline V gene data show CDR1 as SGHVS and CDR2 as FQNEAQ.